The 27 T cell receptor beta chains below all came from one sample that was sequenced in a study of neurological immune-mediated disorders. TCRdb re-derived calls from the 5' RACE reads in MiXCR, one entry per CDR3 protein. Among tens of thousands of distinct CDR3 sequences listed, roughly 25% were seen once. The sample consisted of PBMCs. These receptors were collected from a woman aged 70 to 79 in good health.

The chain has TRBV5-1 and TRBJ2-3, with TRBD1 matching 9 bases. V shed 0 bases and J 2 bases; nucleotides not matched to a gene: 4. Germline CDR1 reads SGHRS; CDR2 reads YFSETQ. The CDR3 is 16 amino acids. The CDR3, as DNA: TGCGCCAGCAGCTTGGGGGGGACAGGGACCACAGATACGCAGTATTTT. Encoded protein: CASSLGGTGTTDTQYF.

This clonotype came up many times. CDR3 sequence: CASSEGGTALYGYTF. The CDR3 DNA is TGTGCCAGCAGCGAAGGTGGGACAGCCCTATATGGCTACACCTTC. This chain uses TRBV7-3 with TRBJ1-2; 7 bases line up with TRBD1. CDR1 is SGHTA and CDR2 is FQGTGA in the germline V gene. The CDR3 is 15 residues long. Unmatched junction bases numbered 11, after V lost 5 bases and J lost 5 bases.

This clonotype was picked up many times. This chain uses TRBV5-1 with TRBJ2-1, with D unresolved. The germline gives CDR1 SGHRS, CDR2 YFSETQ. V lost 4 bases to trimming and J lost 4 bases, with 15 bases between them. CDR3 length equals 15 residues. In DNA form, the CDR3 reads TGCGCCAGCAGCGGTCTCCAATCTACTTACAATGAGCAGTTCTTC. It yields the protein CASSGLQSTYNEQFF.

This clonotype was recorded a few times. V is TRBV5-1 and J is TRBJ2-1; D possibly corresponds to TRBD1 (6 bases). V gave up 5 bases and J gave up 4 bases, with 16 bases separating them. Germline values: CDR1 SGHRS, CDR2 YFSETQ. The CDR3 runs to 15 residues. The CDR3 loop reads CASSYIPGDYNEQFF. The DNA of the CDR3 is TGCGCCAGCAGTTACATTCCAGGGGATTACAATGAGCAGTTCTTC.

This clonotype has ten or more counts. The chain uses TRBV7-8 and TRBJ2-2, with 11 nucleotides matching TRBD2. Germline CDR1 and CDR2: SGHVS and FQNEAQ. The CDR3 has 20 residues. Trimming cost V 1 base and J 4 bases; bases outside gene matches: 14. The DNA for the CDR3 is TGTGCCAGCAGCTTAGGGGTCCTTAGCGGGAGGGCGGAAGGCACCGGGGAGCTGTTTTTT. Translated: CASSLGVLSGRAEGTGELFF.

Only one count was recorded for this clonotype. The CDR3 loop reads CSAPVGQVATSYTF. DNA of the CDR3: TGCAGTGCCCCGGTCGGGCAGGTGGCGACGAGCTACACCTTC. The V gene is TRBV20-1, the J gene TRBJ1-2, with unresolved D. The CDR3 consists of 14 residues. The germline V gene has CDR1 DFQATT and CDR2 SNEGSKA (reference sequence). Trimming shortened V by 6 bases and J by 9 bases, and 23 bases separated the two germline ends.

This clonotype has a count of ten or more. This chain links TRBV12-3 or TRBV12-4 with TRBJ2-3; D remains ambiguous. The CDR3 spans 13 residues. The V end was cut by 5 bases, the J end by 6 bases, with 12 bases between. CDR3 coding DNA: TGTGCCAGCAGTCGGACCTGGTCCGATACGCAGTATTTT. It encodes CASSRTWSDTQYF.

This clonotype was seen ten or more times. DNA of the CDR3: TGTGCCAGCAGCCAAGCGGGAAGGGAGTACTATGGCTACACCTTC. Translation gives CASSQAGREYYGYTF. The chain recombines TRBV3-1 with TRBJ1-2; D uncertain. CDR1 is LGHDT, CDR2 YNNKEL, per germline (reference sequence). V was trimmed by 1 base and J by 3 bases, leaving 12 bases between them. This CDR3 is 15 amino acids long. Drawing the rest from reference TRBV3-1 and TRBJ1-2, the complete variable domain is DTAVSQTPKYLVTQMGNDKSIKCEQNLGHDTMYWYKQDSKKFLKIMFSYNNKELIINETVPNRFSPKSPDKAHLNLHINSLELGDSAVYFCASSQAGREYYGYTFGSGTRLTVV.

The table lists this clonotype with a few counts. The J gene is TRBJ2-1, the V gene TRBV5-1; 9 bases are a match to TRBD1. Germline V CDR1 and CDR2: SGHRS, YFSETQ. The junction had 1 base not matched to a gene; V was cut back by 0 bases and J by 3 bases. The CDR3 sequence is 15 residues long. CDR3 amino acids: CASSLEDRGYNEQFF. CDR3 coding DNA: TGCGCCAGCAGCTTGGAGGACAGGGGCTACAATGAGCAGTTCTTC.

This clonotype has at least ten counts. V gene TRBV4-1 combines with J gene TRBJ2-4; D is undetermined. The CDR3 consists of 18 residues. Trimming took off 7 bases at V and 1 base at J, with 23 bases between the two ends. Germline CDR1 and CDR2: MGHRA and YSYEKL. As DNA, the CDR3 is TGCGCCAGCACTCCCGGCCCCACGGTAGGGTCTGCCAAAAACATTCAGTACTTC. Encoded protein: CASTPGPTVGSAKNIQYF.

This clonotype was seen a handful of times. J is TRBJ2-5 and V is TRBV5-1; weak D call: TRBD1 (5 bases). Deletions cut 0 bases from V and 3 bases from J, with 6 bases between. Germline V gene lookup returns CDR1 SGHRS and CDR2 YFSETQ. The CDR3 loop spans 13 amino acids. CDR3 in DNA: TGCGCCAGCAGCTTGGTAGGGGAAGAGACCCAGTACTTC. Its protein product is CASSLVGEETQYF.

This clonotype came up many times. The V call is TRBV5-1, the J call TRBJ1-2; 7 positions agree with TRBD1. Germline-derived CDR1 and CDR2 are SGHRS and YFSETQ. Losses at the gene ends were 4 bases for V and 2 bases for J; bases not matched to a gene: 5. The CDR3 runs to 14 residues. The CDR3, as DNA: TGCGCCAGCAGCGAGGGACAGACCAACTATGGCTACACCTTC. This codes for CASSEGQTNYGYTF.

The sample holds many counts of this clonotype. V usage is TRBV7-2 and J usage is TRBJ1-6; TRBD1 matches 8 bases. Germline assignment: CDR1 SGHTA and CDR2 FQGNSA. Germline trimming cut 2 bases from V and 12 bases from J; bases unmatched to any gene: 6. The CDR3 is 14 amino acids. In DNA form, the CDR3 reads TGTGCCAGCAGCTTAAACAGGGGGGATAAACCCCTCCACTTT. Translated: CASSLNRGDKPLHF.

This chain uses TRBV5-1 with TRBJ2-5; TRBD2 aligns across 12 bases. This CDR3 spans 14 amino acids. With 4 bases clipped from V and 4 bases from J, the junction kept 2 bases outside the gene matches. CDR1 and CDR2 (germline): SGHRS, YFSETQ. The CDR3 nucleotides read TGCGCCAGCAGCATGGGACTAGCGGGAGAGACCCAGTACTTC. Translated, it gives CASSMGLAGETQYF.

In its sample, this clonotype was seen many times. The chain is built from TRBV6-1 and TRBJ2-2, with D perhaps assigned TRBD1 or TRBD2 (5 bases each). Germline loops: CDR1 MNHNS, CDR2 SASEGT. Deletions cut 8 bases from V and 4 bases from J, with 14 bases between. This CDR3 region has 14 residues. The CDR3 loop is CASDPGLGTGELFF. The CDR3 coding sequence is TGTGCCAGCGACCCGGGGCTTGGCACCGGGGAGCTGTTTTTT.

With regard to this clonotype: This may come from a read error, since a much larger clone is one base off. This chain links TRBV5-1 with TRBJ2-7; D may be TRBD2 (6 bases). The CDR3 loop spans 16 amino acids. Per germline, CDR1 SGHRS and CDR2 YFSETQ. CDR3 protein: CASSPAQSGLTYELYF. The CDR3 DNA reads as TGCGCCAGCAGCCCCGCTCAATCGGGACTCACCTACGAGCTGTACTTC.

This clonotype was counted many times. The gene calls are TRBV7-9 and TRBJ1-2, with TRBD1 identical over 7 bases. Germline CDR1 is SEHNR and CDR2 is FQNEAQ (reference sequence). J lost 7 bases, V lost 5 bases, and 16 bases had no gene match. The CDR3 contains 16 residues. CDR3 in amino acids: CASSPLSTGAPVGYTF. In nucleotides, the CDR3 is TGTGCCAGCAGCCCACTCAGCACAGGGGCCCCGGTTGGCTACACCTTC. Combining the CDR3 with reference TRBV7-9 and TRBJ1-2 gives the whole variable domain DTGVSQNPRHKITKRGQNVTFRCDPISEHNRLYWYRQTLGQGPEFLTYFQNEAQLEKSRLLSDRFSAERPKGSFSTLEIQRTEQGDSAMYLCASSPLSTGAPVGYTFGSGTRLTVV.

This clonotype was found many times. The chain uses TRBV10-3 and TRBJ1-2; TRBD1 agrees at 9 bases. In germline, CDR1 is ENHRY, CDR2 SYGVKD. The CDR3 extends over 15 amino acids. V shed 9 bases and J 4 bases; nucleotides not matched to a gene: 12. This CDR3 reads CAMFHRDRDPYGYTF. The DNA for the CDR3 is TGTGCCATGTTCCACCGGGACAGGGACCCCTATGGCTACACCTTC.

The chain links TRBV7-8 to TRBJ2-1, with D unclear. Trimming took 5 bases from V and 5 from J, leaving 19 bases between them. CDR3 length: 16 residues. The germline V gene encodes CDR1 SGHVS and CDR2 FQNEAQ. CDR3 sequence (DNA): TGTGCCAGCAGCCCGAACCGGGTTCTCCCCCACAATGAGCAGTTCTTC. This translates into CASSPNRVLPHNEQFF.

The table lists this clonotype with a few counts. V usage is TRBV18 and J usage is TRBJ1-4, with D perhaps matching TRBD1 (5 bases). Trimming removed 3 bases from V and 8 bases from J, with 13 bases in between. The CDR3 has 14 amino acids. The germline V gene encodes CDR1 KGHSH and CDR2 LQKENI. The CDR3 protein is CASSPGREEEKLFF. The DNA for the CDR3 is TGTGCCAGCTCACCGGGCAGGGAGGAGGAAAAACTGTTTTTT. Full variable domain (outside the CDR3, taken from reference TRBV18 and TRBJ1-4): NAGVMQNPRHLVRRRGQEARLRCSPMKGHSHVYWYRQLPEEGLKFMVYLQKENIIDESGMPKERFSAEFPKEGPSILRIQQVVRGDSAAYFCASSPGREEEKLFFGSGTQLSVL.

This clonotype was recorded many times. The chain recombines TRBV6-2 or TRBV6-3 with TRBJ1-3; D remains unclear. Germline values: CDR1 MNHEY, CDR2 SVGEGT. V was cut by 8 bases and J by 0 bases, with 14 bases left in between. The CDR3 loop spans 15 amino acids. The CDR3 here is CASDWGWSSGNTIYF. The CDR3 nucleotides read TGTGCCAGCGATTGGGGTTGGAGCTCTGGAAACACCATATATTTT.

This clonotype showed up many times. The rearrangement joins TRBV7-2 to TRBJ2-1; perhaps TRBD1 as D (6 bases). This CDR3 contains 15 residues. Trimming stripped 3 bases from V and 2 bases from J, with 11 bases between. Germline CDR1 and CDR2: SGHTA and FQGNSA. The CDR3 here is CASSLLGHPYNEQFF. The CDR3 DNA reads as TGTGCCAGCAGCTTGCTGGGACACCCCTACAATGAGCAGTTCTTC.

In this sample, this clonotype turned up many times. The CDR3 DNA is TGTGCCAGCAGTCCGCCGACCTTGATAGGGGCCATCTACGAGCAGTACTTC. This encodes CASSPPTLIGAIYEQYF. The J gene is TRBJ2-7, the V gene TRBV28; TRBD1 might be the D (5 bases). Trimming left V 5 bases short and J 3 bases short, with 23 bases between. There are 17 residues in the CDR3. CDR1 and CDR2 from the germline V gene are MDHEN and SYDVKM.

This clonotype has a count of ten or more. The rearrangement uses TRBV3-1 and TRBJ2-7; weak D call: TRBD1 (5 bases). V dropped 1 base and J dropped 0 bases, with 7 bases sitting between them. Germline V gives CDR1 LGHDT, CDR2 YNNKEL (reference sequence). The length of the CDR3 is 14 residues. CDR3 loop: CASSQVGASYEQYF. CDR3 bases: TGTGCCAGCAGCCAAGTAGGGGCCTCCTACGAGCAGTACTTC.

In its sample, this clonotype was seen many times. DNA of the CDR3: TGCGCCAGCAGCGTGGGACAGTTGAACACTGAAGCTTTCTTT. Its protein product is CASSVGQLNTEAFF. This chain connects TRBV5-1 to TRBJ1-1; 7 bases line up with TRBD1. The CDR3 is 14 residues long. The junction had 3 bases not matched to a gene; V was cut back by 4 bases and J by 0 bases. Germline V gene data show CDR1 as SGHRS and CDR2 as YFSETQ.

The genes are TRBV7-8 and TRBJ1-3, with D perhaps TRBD1 (5 bases). Germline CDR1 and CDR2: SGHVS and FQNEAQ. CDR3 length: 15 residues. V was shortened by 1 base and J by 0 bases, with 7 bases between the two germline ends. CDR3: CASSLEGSSGNTIYF. CDR3 sequence (DNA): TGTGCCAGCAGCTTAGAGGGGAGCTCTGGAAACACCATATATTTT. Full variable domain (rest looked up from reference TRBV7-8 and TRBJ1-3): GAGVSQSPRYKVAKRGQDVALRCDPISGHVSLFWYQQALGQGPEFLTYFQNEAQLDKSGLPSDRFFAERPEGSVSTLKIQRTQQEDSAVYLCASSLEGSSGNTIYFGEGSWLTVV.

This clonotype was observed many times. This rearrangement joins TRBV5-1 to TRBJ1-4, with TRBD1 as a possible D gene (5 bases). V shed 3 bases and J shed 6 bases, with 18 bases lying between them. Germline CDR1 and CDR2: SGHRS and YFSETQ. This CDR3 has 16 residues. The CDR3: CASSSTSGMWDEKLFF. The CDR3 DNA follows: TGCGCCAGCAGCTCGACATCAGGGATGTGGGATGAAAAACTGTTTTTT.